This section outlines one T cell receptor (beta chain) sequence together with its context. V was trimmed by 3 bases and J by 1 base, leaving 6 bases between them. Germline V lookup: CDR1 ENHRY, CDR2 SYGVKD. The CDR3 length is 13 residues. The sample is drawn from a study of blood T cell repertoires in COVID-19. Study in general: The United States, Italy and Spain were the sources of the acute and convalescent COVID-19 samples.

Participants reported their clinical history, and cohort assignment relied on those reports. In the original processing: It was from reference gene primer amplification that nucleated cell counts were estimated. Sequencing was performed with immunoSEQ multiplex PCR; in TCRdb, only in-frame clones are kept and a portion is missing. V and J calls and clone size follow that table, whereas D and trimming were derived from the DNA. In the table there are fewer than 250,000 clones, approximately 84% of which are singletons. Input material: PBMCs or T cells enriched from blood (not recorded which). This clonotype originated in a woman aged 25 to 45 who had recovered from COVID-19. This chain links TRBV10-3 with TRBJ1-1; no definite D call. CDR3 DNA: TGTGCCATCAGTGATGGGAGGAACACTGAAGCTTTCTTT. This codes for CAISDGRNTEAFF.